The rows below give T cell receptor beta chains drawn from one sample of a study of graft-versus-host responses after intestinal transplantation. Clones were sequenced by immunoSEQ multiplex PCR, and TCRdb holds only the in-frame ones, with some missing. The data show 90,000 or so clones, with 80% to 85% seen just once and roughly 0.8% held by the top ten. Which antigens these TCRs recognize remains unknown. The sequenced sample was unstimulated CD4+ T cells sorted from spleen or lymph node cells, obtained before intestinal transplant. The receptors stem from a human donor who received an intestinal transplant. The CDR3 runs from the conserved cysteine through the conserved F or W. Each record gives: V gene, D gene, J gene, clone size, CDR3 DNA, CDR3 protein. The D gene is left open where the match is weak. Size tells how often a clone was seen (once, few, many) or the class of an expanded clone, and some rows leave it out.

TRBV2	.	TRBJ2-7	.	TGTGCCAGCAGCCCACAGGCTTATCCCTCCTACGAGCAGTACTTC	CASSPQAYPSYEQYF
TRBV6-1	.	TRBJ2-2	.	TGTGCCAGCAGTCAACTCGGGGTAAACACCGGGGAGCTGTTTTTT	CASSQLGVNTGELFF
TRBV7-7	TRBD1	TRBJ2-5	few	TGTGCCAGCAGCCCCGGACAGGGGGCGGGGGAGACCCAGTACTTC	CASSPGQGAGETQYF
TRBV9	.	TRBJ1-4	once	TGTGCCAGCAGCGCCGGACAGCGCAATGAAAAACTGTTTTTT	CASSAGQRNEKLFF
TRBV15	.	TRBJ1-1	.	TGTGCCACGGGAGCTTCGGTGAACACTGAAGCTTTCTTT	CATGASVNTEAFF
TRBV10-1	.	TRBJ1-1	.	TGCGCCAGCAGTGGGGGGGGCGCGAGTGAAGCTTTCTTT	CASSGGGASEAFF
TRBV28	TRBD2	TRBJ2-5	few	TGTGCCAGCAGTTTAGGTCTAGCGGGACAGTACTTC	CASSLGLAGQYF
TRBV28	.	TRBJ2-6	.	TGTGCCAGCACGGGTGCACCCTCTGGGGCCAACGTCCTGACTTTC	CASTGAPSGANVLTF
TRBV27	TRBD2	TRBJ2-6	.	TGTGCCAGCAGCCCCCCGCGGGGGACCTCTGGGGCCAACGTCCTGACTTTC	CASSPPRGTSGANVLTF
TRBV18	TRBD1	TRBJ2-7	.	TGTGCCAGCTCACCTCCCGGACAGGGGGGCAAGCAGTACTTC	CASSPPGQGGKQYF
TRBV7-8	.	TRBJ1-5	.	TGTGCCAGCAGCCAAAACCGCACGGGTAACAATCAGCCCCAGCATTTT	CASSQNRTGNNQPQHF
TRBV6-5	TRBD2	TRBJ2-5	.	TGTGCCAGCAGTTACTTCGGGGGGGCGGAGACCCAGTACTTC	CASSYFGGAETQYF
TRBV20-1	TRBD1	TRBJ2-1	.	TGCAGTGCCCAAGACAGGGGAGAGCAGTTCTTC	CSAQDRGEQFF
TRBV5-1	TRBD1	TRBJ1-1	.	TGCGCCAGCAGCGGACAGGCGAACACTGAAGCTTTCTTT	CASSGQANTEAFF
TRBV6-1	.	TRBJ2-7	few	TGTGCCAGCAGTTCAGCCTACGAGCAGTACTTC	CASSSAYEQYF
TRBV29-1	.	TRBJ2-3	.	TGCAGCGTTGAAGGGCGGGGAAGCACAGATACGCAGTATTTT	CSVEGRGSTDTQYF
TRBV6-1	TRBD2	TRBJ2-7	.	TGTGCCAGCCAAAAAGAGTGGCCTAGCGGTTACGAGCAGTACTTC	CASQKEWPSGYEQYF
TRBV7-9	.	TRBJ1-2	.	TGTGCCAGCAGCCCCGGTAGGGGGACGGGCTACACCTTC	CASSPGRGTGYTF
TRBV29-1	.	TRBJ2-1	.	TGCAGCGTTGAGGGGCAGGGCCTAGGGTATGAGCAGTTCTTC	CSVEGQGLGYEQFF
TRBV6-1	.	TRBJ2-3	.	TGTGCCAGCAGTCTCCAGGGGTCGGCAGATACGCAGTATTTT	CASSLQGSADTQYF
TRBV2	.	TRBJ2-7	.	TGTGCCAGCAGAAAGGACATGACCTACGAGCAGTACTTC	CASRKDMTYEQYF
TRBV5-1	TRBD1	TRBJ2-1	.	TGCGCCAGCAGCCCAACGACAGGGGGGCTGTCTCGGCAGTTCTTC	CASSPTTGGLSRQFF
TRBV2	TRBD1	TRBJ1-5	.	TGTGCCAGCAGAAAGGGACAGGGGGTACGCAATCAGCCCCAGCATTTT	CASRKGQGVRNQPQHF
TRBV2	TRBD2	TRBJ2-3	.	TGTGCCAGCAGTTATAGCGGGGGGGCCGGCACAGATACGCAGTATTTT	CASSYSGGAGTDTQYF
TRBV6-5	TRBD2	TRBJ2-7	.	TGTGCCAGCAGTTACTGGGCGGGGGTAAACTACGAGCAGTACTTC	CASSYWAGVNYEQYF
TRBV5-8	.	TRBJ2-3	.	TGTGCCAGCGAGGGACTGGGGACAGATACGCAGTATTTT	CASEGLGTDTQYF
TRBV18	TRBD2	TRBJ2-1	.	TGTGCCAGCTTCCGGGGGGACAATGAGCAGTTCTTC	CASFRGDNEQFF
TRBV9	TRBD1	TRBJ2-2	.	TGTGCCAGCAGCCCGAGGACAGGGGAGTACACCGGGGAGCTGTTTTTT	CASSPRTGEYTGELFF
TRBV9	.	TRBJ1-4	few	TGTGCCAGCAGCGCCCAGGGGTTGGATGAAAAACTGTTTTTT	CASSAQGLDEKLFF
TRBV7-9	TRBD2	TRBJ2-1	.	TGTGCCAGCAGCAAAATGACTAGCGAGCAGTTCTTC	CASSKMTSEQFF
TRBV28	TRBD1	TRBJ1-6	.	TGTGCCAGCAGCCTGAACAGGGGGAATTCACCCCTCCACTTT	CASSLNRGNSPLHF
TRBV5-1	.	TRBJ2-1	.	TGCGCCAGCAGCCCCGACCCCGGGAATGAGCAGTTCTTC	CASSPDPGNEQFF
TRBV5-1	.	TRBJ2-3	.	TGCGCCAGCAGCTTTGGCGACCAGCGGGCCGATACGCAGTATTTT	CASSFGDQRADTQYF
TRBV7-6	TRBD2	TRBJ2-3	.	TGTGCCAGCAGCTTAGGACTAGCGGGAGATACGCAGTATTTT	CASSLGLAGDTQYF
TRBV5-8	.	TRBJ2-3	.	TGTGCCAGCAGCTTGGCCGGGGGTGGGTCAGATACGCAGTATTTT	CASSLAGGGSDTQYF
TRBV6-6	.	TRBJ2-7	.	TGTGCCAGCAGTCGGACAGATGTTATCTACGAGCAGTACTTC	CASSRTDVIYEQYF
TRBV19	.	TRBJ2-7	.	TGTGCCAGTAGTTCAAAGAGGTGGCTCAAGGACGAGCAGTACTTC	CASSSKRWLKDEQYF
TRBV6-6	.	TRBJ1-5	.	TGTGCCAGCAGTTACCCAGGTCGCGATCAGCCCCAGCATTTT	CASSYPGRDQPQHF
TRBV11-2	.	TRBJ1-4	.	TGTGCCAGCAGCTTCGTGTTTTTT	CASSFVFF
TRBV29-1	TRBD1	TRBJ2-1	.	TGCAGCTGTTTCGGACAGGTCTTGTACAATGAGCAGTTCTTC	CSCFGQVLYNEQFF
TRBV5-1	TRBD2	TRBJ2-1	.	TGCGCCAGCCTTGCATACGCAGCGGGGGGTCAGAACCCCTACAATGAGCAGTTCTTC	CASLAYAAGGQNPYNEQFF
TRBV19	TRBD2	TRBJ2-7	.	TGTGCCAGTAGTATGTGGCTAGCGGGGGATGTAAGGAACGAGCAGTACTTC	CASSMWLAGDVRNEQYF
TRBV11-2	.	TRBJ2-5	.	TGTGCCAGCAGCTTAGATCGAATACTAGGGGGCCAAGAGACCCAGTACTTC	CASSLDRILGGQETQYF
TRBV9	.	TRBJ2-1	.	TGTGCCAGCAGCCCCCGACTCAGGGTCGACTACAATGAGCAGTTCTTC	CASSPRLRVDYNEQFF
TRBV27	.	TRBJ1-6	medium-sized	TGTGCCAGTCACATACCAGGGTCCCCTAATTCACCCCTCCACTTT	CASHIPGSPNSPLHF
TRBV19	.	TRBJ2-3	.	TGTGCCAGTAGTATATCGGGGTTCACAGATACGCAGTATTTT	CASSISGFTDTQYF
TRBV7-6	TRBD2	TRBJ2-3	.	TGTGCCAGCAGCTTAGGGTCGGGAGGGGCTCTAGATACGCAGTATTTT	CASSLGSGGALDTQYF
TRBV7-3	TRBD1	TRBJ2-6	.	TGTGCCAGCAGCTTGACAGGGTCTGGGGCCAACGTCCTGACTTTC	CASSLTGSGANVLTF
TRBV9	TRBD1	TRBJ2-5	.	TGTGCCAGCAGCGTAGGGGCCTCCGGGACAGGGATAGAGACCCAGTACTTC	CASSVGASGTGIETQYF
TRBV19	.	TRBJ1-1	.	TGTGCCAGTAGAAAGGGGGAAAGGACAGCGAACACTGAAGCTTTCTTT	CASRKGERTANTEAFF
TRBV9	TRBD2	TRBJ2-1	.	TGTGCCAGCAGCGTAGAAGGGACTAGGGACAATGAGCAGTTCTTC	CASSVEGTRDNEQFF
TRBV29-1	TRBD2	TRBJ2-7	.	TGCAGCGTTTTAACCGGGACTAGCGGGGGCTACGAGCAGTACTTC	CSVLTGTSGGYEQYF
TRBV2	TRBD2	TRBJ2-1	.	TGTGCCAGCAGTCTACTAGCGTCGACAAATGAGCAGTTCTTC	CASSLLASTNEQFF
TRBV7-8	.	TRBJ1-4	.	TGTGCCAGCAGCTTAGATGTACATGGGAGAAATGAAAAACTGTTTTTT	CASSLDVHGRNEKLFF
TRBV23-1	.	TRBJ1-5	.	TGCGCCAGTAGTCAATCCGGGCAGGGGAATCAGCCCCAGCATTTT	CASSQSGQGNQPQHF
TRBV5-1	.	TRBJ1-6	few	TGCGCCAGCGGGACGGGAGAACTAAATTCACCCCTCCACTTT	CASGTGELNSPLHF
TRBV4-1	.	TRBJ2-3	.	TGCGCCAGCAGCCATAACAGGGTGTCCGCAGATACGCAGTATTTT	CASSHNRVSADTQYF